The present entry profiles one T cell receptor beta chain with its context. In the original workflow: Quantification of nucleated cells was approximated via reference gene primer amplification. The repertoire was sequenced with immunoSEQ multiplex PCR; TCRdb's copy has only in-frame clones and lacks some. That table gives V, J and clone size, and the DNA gave D and trimming. The data show about 150,000 clones, 84% seen once. The data derive from a study of blood T cell repertoires in COVID-19. Overall study context: The study drew acute and convalescent COVID-19 samples from the United States, Italy and Spain. Nucleic acid was either cDNA or gDNA, and it came from T cells, B-cell-depleted T cells, or PBMCs.

The CDR3 runs to 15 residues. Germline V gene sequence: CDR1 SGHRS, CDR2 YFSETQ. V lost 3 bases to trimming and J lost 2 bases, with 12 bases between them. The clonotype was recovered from a woman aged 50 to 60 who had been exposed to COVID-19. The chain carries TRBV5-1 and TRBJ1-5; D not resolved. The sample taken for sequencing was PBMCs or T cells enriched from blood (not recorded which). The CDR3 loop is CASSSAGERNQPQHF. In nucleotides, the CDR3 is TGCGCCAGCAGCTCTGCCGGGGAACGCAATCAGCCCCAGCATTTT. Full variable domain (rest looked up from reference TRBV5-1 and TRBJ1-5): KAGVTQTPRYLIKTRGQQVTLSCSPISGHRSVSWYQQTPGQGLQFLFEYFSETQRNKGNFPGRFSGRQFSNSRSEMNVSTLELGDSALYLCASSSAGERNQPQHFGDGTRLSIL.